A single count supports the clone carrying this T cell receptor (beta chain). The data derive from a study of blood T cell repertoires in COVID-19. As for the study in general: T cells, B-cell-depleted T cells, or PBMCs provided the cDNA or gDNA that served as material.

The data were produced by immunoSEQ multiplex PCR, yet TCRdb's version contains in-frame clones alone and is incomplete. The data show 300,000 to 400,000 clones, around 90% seen once. This CDR3 contains 14 residues. The germline CDR1 and CDR2 sequences are WSHSY and SAAADI. V lost 0 bases and J lost 2, with 8 bases in between. Input material: PBMCs or T cells enriched from blood (not recorded which). This chain uses TRBV10-2 with TRBJ2-7; D call uncertain. The clonotype comes from a woman younger than 30 who had recovered from COVID-19. CDR3 sequence: CASSESGRPYEQYF. The CDR3 DNA follows: TGCGCCAGCAGTGAGTCGGGCAGGCCCTACGAGCAGTACTTC.